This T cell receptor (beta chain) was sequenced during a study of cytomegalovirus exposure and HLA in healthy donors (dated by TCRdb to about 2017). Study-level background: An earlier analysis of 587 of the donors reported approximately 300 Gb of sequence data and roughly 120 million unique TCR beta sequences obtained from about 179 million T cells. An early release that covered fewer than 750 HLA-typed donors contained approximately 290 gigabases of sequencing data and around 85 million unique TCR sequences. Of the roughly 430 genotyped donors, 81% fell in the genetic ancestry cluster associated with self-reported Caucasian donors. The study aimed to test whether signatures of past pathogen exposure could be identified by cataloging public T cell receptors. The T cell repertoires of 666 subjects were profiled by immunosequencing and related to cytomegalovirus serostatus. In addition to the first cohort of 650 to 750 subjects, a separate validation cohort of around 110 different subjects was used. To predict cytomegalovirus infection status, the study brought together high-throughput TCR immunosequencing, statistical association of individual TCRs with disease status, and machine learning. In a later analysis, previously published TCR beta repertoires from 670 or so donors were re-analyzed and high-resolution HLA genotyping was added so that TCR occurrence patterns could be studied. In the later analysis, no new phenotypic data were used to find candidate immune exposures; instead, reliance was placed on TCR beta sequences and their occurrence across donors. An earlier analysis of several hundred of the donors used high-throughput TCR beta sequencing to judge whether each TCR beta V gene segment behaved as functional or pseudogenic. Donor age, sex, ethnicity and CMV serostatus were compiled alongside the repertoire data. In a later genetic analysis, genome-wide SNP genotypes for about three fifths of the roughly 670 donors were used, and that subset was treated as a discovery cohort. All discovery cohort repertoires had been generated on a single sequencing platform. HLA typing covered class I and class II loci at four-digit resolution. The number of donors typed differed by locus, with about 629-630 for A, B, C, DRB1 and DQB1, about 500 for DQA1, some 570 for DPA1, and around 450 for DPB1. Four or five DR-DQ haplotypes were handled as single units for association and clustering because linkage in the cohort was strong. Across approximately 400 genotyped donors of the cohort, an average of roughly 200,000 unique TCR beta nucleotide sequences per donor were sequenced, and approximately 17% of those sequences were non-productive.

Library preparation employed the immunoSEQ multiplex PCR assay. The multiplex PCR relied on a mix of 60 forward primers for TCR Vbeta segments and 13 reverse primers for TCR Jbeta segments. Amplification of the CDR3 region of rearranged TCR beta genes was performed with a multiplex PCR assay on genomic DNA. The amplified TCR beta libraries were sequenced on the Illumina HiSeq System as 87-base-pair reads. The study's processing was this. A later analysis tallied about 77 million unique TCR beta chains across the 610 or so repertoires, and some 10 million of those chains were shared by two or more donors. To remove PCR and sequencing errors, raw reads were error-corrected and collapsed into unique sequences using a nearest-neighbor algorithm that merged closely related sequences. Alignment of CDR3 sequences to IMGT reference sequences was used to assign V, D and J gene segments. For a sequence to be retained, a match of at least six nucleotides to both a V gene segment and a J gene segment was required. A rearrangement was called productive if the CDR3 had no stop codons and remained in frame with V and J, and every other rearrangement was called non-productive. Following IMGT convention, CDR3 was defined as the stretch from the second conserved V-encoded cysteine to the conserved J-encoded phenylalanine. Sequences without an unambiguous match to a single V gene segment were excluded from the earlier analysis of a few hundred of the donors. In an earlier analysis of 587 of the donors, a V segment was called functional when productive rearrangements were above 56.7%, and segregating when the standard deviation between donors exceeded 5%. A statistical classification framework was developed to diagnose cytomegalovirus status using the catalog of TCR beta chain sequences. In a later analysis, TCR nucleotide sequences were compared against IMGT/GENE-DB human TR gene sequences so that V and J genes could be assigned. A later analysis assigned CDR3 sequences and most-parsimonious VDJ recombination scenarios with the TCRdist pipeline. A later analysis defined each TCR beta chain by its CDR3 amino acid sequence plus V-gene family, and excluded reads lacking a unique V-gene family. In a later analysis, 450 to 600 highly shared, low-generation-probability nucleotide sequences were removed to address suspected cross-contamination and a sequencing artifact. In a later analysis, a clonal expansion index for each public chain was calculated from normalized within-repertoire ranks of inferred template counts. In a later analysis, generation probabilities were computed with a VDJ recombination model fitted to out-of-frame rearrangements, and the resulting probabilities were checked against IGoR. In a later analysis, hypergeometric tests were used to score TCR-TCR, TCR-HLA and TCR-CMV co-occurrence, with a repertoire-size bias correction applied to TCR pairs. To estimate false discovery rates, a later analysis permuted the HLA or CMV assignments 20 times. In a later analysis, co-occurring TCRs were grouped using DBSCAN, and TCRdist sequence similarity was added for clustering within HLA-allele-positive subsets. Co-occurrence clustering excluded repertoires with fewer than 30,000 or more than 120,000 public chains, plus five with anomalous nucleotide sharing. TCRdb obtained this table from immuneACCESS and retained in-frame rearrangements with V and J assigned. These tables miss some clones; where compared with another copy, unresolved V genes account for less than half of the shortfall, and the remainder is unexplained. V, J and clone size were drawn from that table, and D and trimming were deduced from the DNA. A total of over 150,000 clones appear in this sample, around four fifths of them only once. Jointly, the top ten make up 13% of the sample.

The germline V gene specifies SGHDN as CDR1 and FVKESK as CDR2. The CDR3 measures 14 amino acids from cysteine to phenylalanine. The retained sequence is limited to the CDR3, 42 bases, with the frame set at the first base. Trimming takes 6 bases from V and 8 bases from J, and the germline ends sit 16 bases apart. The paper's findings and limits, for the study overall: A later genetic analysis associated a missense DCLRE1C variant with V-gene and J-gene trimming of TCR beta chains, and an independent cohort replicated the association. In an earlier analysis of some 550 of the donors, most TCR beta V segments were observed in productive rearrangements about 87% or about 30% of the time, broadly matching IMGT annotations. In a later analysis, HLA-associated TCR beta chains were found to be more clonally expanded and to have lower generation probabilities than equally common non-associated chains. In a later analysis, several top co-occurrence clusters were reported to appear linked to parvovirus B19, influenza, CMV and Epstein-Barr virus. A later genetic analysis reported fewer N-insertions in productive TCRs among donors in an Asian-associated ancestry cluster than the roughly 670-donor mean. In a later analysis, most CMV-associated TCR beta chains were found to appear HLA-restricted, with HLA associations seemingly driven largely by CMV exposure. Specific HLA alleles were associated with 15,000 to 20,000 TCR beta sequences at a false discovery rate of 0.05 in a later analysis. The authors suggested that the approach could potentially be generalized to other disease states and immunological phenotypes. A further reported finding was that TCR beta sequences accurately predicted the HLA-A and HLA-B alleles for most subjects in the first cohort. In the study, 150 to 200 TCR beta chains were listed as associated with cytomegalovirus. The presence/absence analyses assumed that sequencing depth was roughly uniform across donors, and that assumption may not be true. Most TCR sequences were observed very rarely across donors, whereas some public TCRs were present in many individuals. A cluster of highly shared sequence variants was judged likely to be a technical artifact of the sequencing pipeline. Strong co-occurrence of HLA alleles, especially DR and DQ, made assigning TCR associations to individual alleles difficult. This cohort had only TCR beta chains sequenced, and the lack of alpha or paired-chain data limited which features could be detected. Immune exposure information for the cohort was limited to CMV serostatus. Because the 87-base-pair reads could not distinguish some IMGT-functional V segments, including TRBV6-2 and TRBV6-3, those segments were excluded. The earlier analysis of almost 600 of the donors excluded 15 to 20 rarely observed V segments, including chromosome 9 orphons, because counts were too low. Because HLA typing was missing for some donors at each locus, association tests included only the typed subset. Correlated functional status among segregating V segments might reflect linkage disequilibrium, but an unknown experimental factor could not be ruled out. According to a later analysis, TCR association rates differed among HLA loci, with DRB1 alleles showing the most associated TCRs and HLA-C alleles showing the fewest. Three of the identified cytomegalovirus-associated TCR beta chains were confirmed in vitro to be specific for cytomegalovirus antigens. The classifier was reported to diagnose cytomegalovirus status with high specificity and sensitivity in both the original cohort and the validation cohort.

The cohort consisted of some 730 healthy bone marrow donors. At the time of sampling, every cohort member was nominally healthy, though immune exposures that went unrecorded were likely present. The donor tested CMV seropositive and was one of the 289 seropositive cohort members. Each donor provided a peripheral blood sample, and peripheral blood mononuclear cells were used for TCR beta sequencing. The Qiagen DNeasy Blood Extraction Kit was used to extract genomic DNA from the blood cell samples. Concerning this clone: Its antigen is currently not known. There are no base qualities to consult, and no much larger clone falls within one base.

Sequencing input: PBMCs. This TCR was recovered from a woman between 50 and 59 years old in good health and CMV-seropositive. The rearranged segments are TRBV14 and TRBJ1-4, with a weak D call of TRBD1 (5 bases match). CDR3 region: CASSPGIGYEKLFF. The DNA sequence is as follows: TGTGCCAGCAGTCCAGGGATAGGCTACGAAAAACTGTTTTTT.